The entry below gives a single TCR beta chain sequence along with its context. PCR was performed using 60 Vbeta and 13 Jbeta primers. Assay used: immunoSEQ multiplex PCR; TCRdb lists only in-frame clones, some missing. Altogether approximately 190,000 clones are present, about 80% being singletons, with the ten largest covering approximately 2%. These data come from a study of cytomegalovirus exposure and HLA in healthy donors. CDR1 is MNHNY and CDR2 is SVGAGI in the germline V gene (reference sequence). The V segment lost 7 bases and the J segment 2 bases; nucleotides outside the gene matches: 5. This CDR3 has 14 residues.

The receptor was derived from a woman aged 18-29 years in good health and CMV-seropositive. Sequenced material: PBMCs. The V and J genes are TRBV6-6 and TRBJ1-2, with TRBD1 identical over 9 bases. The CDR3 loop is CASTRTGENYGYTF. As DNA, the CDR3 is TGTGCCAGCACCAGGACAGGGGAGAACTATGGCTACACCTTC.